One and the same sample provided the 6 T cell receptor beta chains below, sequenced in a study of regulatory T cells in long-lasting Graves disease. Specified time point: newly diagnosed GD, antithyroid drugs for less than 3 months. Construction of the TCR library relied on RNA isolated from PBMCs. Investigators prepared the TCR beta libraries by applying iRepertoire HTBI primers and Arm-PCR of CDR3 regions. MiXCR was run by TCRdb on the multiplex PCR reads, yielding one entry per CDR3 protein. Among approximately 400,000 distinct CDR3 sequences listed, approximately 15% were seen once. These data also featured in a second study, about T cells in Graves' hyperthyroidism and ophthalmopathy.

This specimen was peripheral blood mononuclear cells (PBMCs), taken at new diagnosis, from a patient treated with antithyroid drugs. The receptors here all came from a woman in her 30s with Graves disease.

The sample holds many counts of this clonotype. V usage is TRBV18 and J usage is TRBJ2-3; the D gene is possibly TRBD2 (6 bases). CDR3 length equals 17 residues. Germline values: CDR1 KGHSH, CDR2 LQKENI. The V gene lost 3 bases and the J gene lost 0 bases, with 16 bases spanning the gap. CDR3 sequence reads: CASSPFQSGSSTDTQYF. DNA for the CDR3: TGTGCCAGCTCACCGTTCCAGAGCGGGTCTAGCACAGATACGCAGTATTTT. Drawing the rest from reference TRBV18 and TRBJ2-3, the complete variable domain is NAGVMQNPRHLVRRRGQEARLRCSPMKGHSHVYWYRQLPEEGLKFMVYLQKENIIDESGMPKERFSAEFPKEGPSILRIQQVVRGDSAAYFCASSPFQSGSSTDTQYFGPGTRLTVL.

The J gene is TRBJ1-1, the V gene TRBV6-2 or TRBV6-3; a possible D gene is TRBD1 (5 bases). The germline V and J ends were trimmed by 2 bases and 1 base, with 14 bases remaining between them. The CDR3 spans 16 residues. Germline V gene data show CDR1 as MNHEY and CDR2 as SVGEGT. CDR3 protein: CASSYGGILGNTEAFF. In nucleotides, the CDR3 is TGTGCCAGCAGTTACGGGGGAATCCTGGGGAACACTGAAGCTTTCTTT.

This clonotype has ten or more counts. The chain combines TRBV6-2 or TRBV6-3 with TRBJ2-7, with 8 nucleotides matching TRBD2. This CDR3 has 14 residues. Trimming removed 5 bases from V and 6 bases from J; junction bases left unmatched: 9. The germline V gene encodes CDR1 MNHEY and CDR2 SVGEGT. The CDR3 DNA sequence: TGTGCCAGCAGTGATCCGGGACTAGAGTCCGAGCAGTACTTC. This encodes CASSDPGLESEQYF.

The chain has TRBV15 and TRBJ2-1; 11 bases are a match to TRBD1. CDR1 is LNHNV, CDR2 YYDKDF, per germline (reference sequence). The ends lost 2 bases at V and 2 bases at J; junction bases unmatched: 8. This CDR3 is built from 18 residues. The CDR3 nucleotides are TGTGCCACCAGCAGATCTCGAGGGGACAGGGGGGCCTACAATGAGCAGTTCTTC. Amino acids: CATSRSRGDRGAYNEQFF.

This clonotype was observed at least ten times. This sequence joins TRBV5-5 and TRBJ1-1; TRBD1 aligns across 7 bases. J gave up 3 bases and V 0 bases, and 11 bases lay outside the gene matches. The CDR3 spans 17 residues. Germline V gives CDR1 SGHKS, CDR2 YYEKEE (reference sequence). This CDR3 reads CASSLGPDRTRDTEAFF. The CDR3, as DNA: TGTGCCAGCAGCTTGGGGCCGGACAGGACGCGGGACACTGAAGCTTTCTTT.

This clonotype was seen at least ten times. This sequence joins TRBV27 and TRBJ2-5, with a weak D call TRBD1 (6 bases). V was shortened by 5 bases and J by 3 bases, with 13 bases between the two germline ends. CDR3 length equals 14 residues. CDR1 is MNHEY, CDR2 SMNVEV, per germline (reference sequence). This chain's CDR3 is CASSLYRAEETQYF. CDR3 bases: TGTGCCAGCAGTCTGTACAGGGCCGAAGAGACCCAGTACTTC.